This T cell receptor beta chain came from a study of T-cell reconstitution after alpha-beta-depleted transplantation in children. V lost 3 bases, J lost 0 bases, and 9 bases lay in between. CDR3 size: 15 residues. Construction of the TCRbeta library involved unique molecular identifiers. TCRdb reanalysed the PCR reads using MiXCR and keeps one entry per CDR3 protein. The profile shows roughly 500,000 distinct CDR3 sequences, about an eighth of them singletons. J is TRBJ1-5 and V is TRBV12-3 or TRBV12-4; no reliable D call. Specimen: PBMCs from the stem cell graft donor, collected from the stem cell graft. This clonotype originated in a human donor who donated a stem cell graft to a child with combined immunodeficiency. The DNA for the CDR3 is TGTGCCAGCAGTTTCATAAGGATTAGCAATCAGCCCCAGCATTTT. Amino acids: CASSFIRISNQPQHF.